These 17 T cell receptor beta chains share one sample of origin, sequenced in a study of PD-L1 blockade in urothelial cancer (dated by TCRdb to between 2016 and 2019). In the paper's terms, the time point label means: pretreatment peripheral blood. The method behind the library was the immunoSEQ multiplex PCR assay. TCRdb provides this immuneACCESS table in a form limited to in-frame rearrangements. Some clones are lacking; in checked studies, under half of them reflect an unresolved V gene, and why the rest are absent is not known. The sample has about 130,000 clones on record, about four fifths of them singletons. Under 3.5% of the sample is in the top ten clones. Sequencing used PBMCs, obtained around atezolizumab (anti-PD-L1) treatment. Source of these receptors: a man aged 50-60 years with urothelial cancer.

The chain combines TRBV6-5 with TRBJ2-1, with 9 bases identical to TRBD2. This CDR3 is built from 14 residues. Germline assignment: CDR1 MNHEY and CDR2 SVGAGI. V was clipped by 3 bases and J by 5 bases; unmatched bases: 2. CDR3 loop: CASSYSGSHNEQFF. The CDR3 DNA sequence: TGTGCCAGCAGTTATAGCGGGAGCCACAATGAGCAGTTCTTC.

V is TRBV27 and J is TRBJ2-7, with TRBD2 matching over 9 bases. Germline assignment: CDR1 MNHEY and CDR2 SMNVEV (reference sequence). This CDR3 contains 13 residues. The ends lost 3 bases at V and 6 bases at J; junction bases unmatched: 3. CDR3 sequence (DNA): TGTGCCAGCAGTTTTGGTAGCGGGAGCGAGCAGTACTTC. Amino acid sequence: CASSFGSGSEQYF.

V is TRBV6-5 and J is TRBJ2-5; 9 nucleotides agree with TRBD2. The V segment lost 6 bases and the J segment 5 bases; nucleotides outside the gene matches: 7. The germline V gene has CDR1 MNHEY and CDR2 SVGAGI. The CDR3 runs 14 residues. CDR3 coding DNA: TGTGCCAGCAGCAGGACTAGCGTGCGGGAGACCCAGTACTTC. This sequence encodes CASSRTSVRETQYF.

The chain has TRBV19 and TRBJ1-5; 9 bases are a match to TRBD1. V lost 5 bases to trimming and J lost 4 bases; unmatched junction nucleotides: 6. This CDR3 region has 15 residues. Germline CDR1 reads LNHDA; CDR2 reads SQIVND (reference sequence). The CDR3 spells CASSFRTGDNQPQHF. CDR3 nucleotide sequence: TGTGCCAGTAGTTTCAGGACAGGGGATAATCAGCCCCAGCATTTT.

The chain carries TRBV30 and TRBJ1-3; the match to TRBD1 covers 8 bases. The germline gives CDR1 GTSNPN, CDR2 SVGIG (reference sequence). The V and J ends lost 4 bases and 4 bases, in that order; junction bases with no gene match: 3. This CDR3 is 13 amino acids long. The CDR3 nucleotides are TGTGCCTGGACGGGGACAGGAGGAAACACCATATATTTT. Translating gives CAWTGTGGNTIYF. Drawing the rest from reference TRBV30 and TRBJ1-3, the complete variable domain is SQTIHQWPATLVQPVGSPLSLECTVEGTSNPNLYWYRQAAGRGLQLLFYSVGIGQISSEVPQNLSASRPQDRQFILSSKKLLLSDSGFYLCAWTGTGGNTIYFGEGSWLTVV.

A word on this clone: A junction boundary mismatches the germline segment, possibly from a read error. The V and J genes are TRBV11-3 and TRBJ2-1; 11 bases align to TRBD2. Per the germline V gene, CDR1 is SGHNT and CDR2 is YENEEA. The CDR3 consists of 15 residues. The CDR3 loop is CASSLGTSGSTEPFF. Written as DNA, the CDR3 is TGTGCCAGCAGCCTCGGCACTAGCGGGAGTACAGAGCCGTTCTTC.

CDR3 sequence: CASSFTTSYGYTF. DNA for the CDR3: TGTGCCAGCAGTTTCACTACTTCTTATGGCTACACCTTC. J is TRBJ1-2 and V is TRBV28; D unclear. Trimming pared 3 bases from V and 5 bases from J, leaving 10 bases between. The germline V gene has CDR1 MDHEN and CDR2 SYDVKM. CDR3 length equals 13 residues.

V is TRBV9 and J is TRBJ2-1; 8 positions match TRBD1. In germline, CDR1 is SGDLS, CDR2 YYNGEE. The CDR3 has 14 amino acids. The trim removed 5 bases at V and 6 bases at J, leaving 7 bases unmatched. The CDR3 coding sequence is TGTGCCAGCAGTCCGATCACAGGGGGCAATGAGCAGTTCTTC. Its protein product is CASSPITGGNEQFF.

This clone was counted a few times. The gene calls are TRBV30 and TRBJ1-3; D is uncertain. Germline CDR1 reads GTSNPN; CDR2 reads SVGIG (reference sequence). V lost 0 bases and J 6 bases, leaving 6 bases between the germline ends. CDR3 length: 12 residues. The CDR3 nucleotides are TGTGCCTGGAGTGTAGGAGAAAACACCATATATTTT. This gives the protein CAWSVGENTIYF.

The chain carries TRBV7-2 and TRBJ1-6, with TRBD1 matching over 7 bases. This CDR3 has 16 amino acids. Germline values: CDR1 SGHTA, CDR2 FQGNSA. Unmatched junction bases numbered 4, after V lost 3 bases and J lost 2 bases. The DNA of the CDR3 is TGTGCCAGCAGCTTGACAGGGACCGCCTATAATTCACCCCTCCACTTT. This translates into CASSLTGTAYNSPLHF.

This clone was seen a few times. The chain recombines TRBV5-4 with TRBJ1-1; 8 positions match TRBD1. The J segment lost 0 bases and the V segment lost 4 bases, leaving 5 bases of the junction unmatched. The length of the CDR3 is 15 residues. Germline values: CDR1 SGHNT, CDR2 YYREEE (reference sequence). The CDR3, as DNA: TGTGCCAGCAGCCCCCGGACAGGGCTGAACACTGAAGCTTTCTTT. Translated: CASSPRTGLNTEAFF. The whole variable domain, filled in from reference TRBV5-4 and TRBJ1-1, reads ETGVTQSPTHLIKTRGQQVTLRCSSQSGHNTVSWYQQALGQGPQFIFQYYREEENGRGNFPPRFSGLQFPNYSSELNVNALELDDSALYLCASSPRTGLNTEAFFGQGTRLTVV.

V gene TRBV28 combines with J gene TRBJ1-5, with D perhaps matching TRBD1 (6 bases). Looked up from germline, CDR1 is MDHEN and CDR2 is SYDVKM. The CDR3 runs 15 residues. V lost 5 bases and J 6 bases, leaving 17 bases between the germline ends. The CDR3 region has the DNA TGTGCCAGCAGTCTGAACCAGGGGTTGGTTCAGCCCCAGCATTTT. Encoded protein: CASSLNQGLVQPQHF. The variable domain in full, with the rest retrieved from reference TRBV28 and TRBJ1-5, is DVKVTQSSRYLVKRTGEKVFLECVQDMDHENMFWYRQDPGLGLRLIYFSYDVKMKEKGDIPEGYSVSREKKERFSLILESASTNQTSMYLCASSLNQGLVQPQHFGDGTRLSIL.

This rearrangement joins TRBV6-6 to TRBJ2-2; D remains ambiguous. The CDR3 spans 12 residues. With 7 bases removed from V and 2 bases from J, the gap between germline ends came to 5 bases. CDR1 and CDR2 from the germline V gene are MNHNY and SVGAGI (reference sequence). For the CDR3, the DNA is TGTGCCAGCAATAAAAACACCGGGGAGCTGTTTTTT. This translates into CASNKNTGELFF.

This clone turned up a few times. The chain combines TRBV5-1 with TRBJ1-3; TRBD1 matches at 8 bases. The CDR3 is 17 amino acids. V shed 0 bases, J shed 4 bases, and the junction held 9 bases outside the gene matches. The germline V gene has CDR1 SGHRS and CDR2 YFSETQ. As DNA, the CDR3 is TGCGCCAGCAGCTTGGCCGGACAGGGCGCTTCGGGAAACACCATATATTTT. This encodes CASSLAGQGASGNTIYF. Complete variable domain (other parts from reference TRBV5-1 and TRBJ1-3): KAGVTQTPRYLIKTRGQQVTLSCSPISGHRSVSWYQQTPGQGLQFLFEYFSETQRNKGNFPGRFSGRQFSNSRSEMNVSTLELGDSALYLCASSLAGQGASGNTIYFGEGSWLTVV.

This clone was seen a few times. The rearrangement links TRBV7-9 to TRBJ1-4; 9 bases fit TRBD1. The CDR3 extends over 15 amino acids. Losses at the gene ends were 3 bases for V and 4 bases for J; bases not matched to a gene: 3. Germline V gives CDR1 SEHNR, CDR2 FQNEAQ (reference sequence). The CDR3 reads CASSFGQGNNEKLFF. DNA of the CDR3: TGTGCCAGCAGCTTTGGACAGGGGAATAATGAAAAACTGTTTTTT. Based on the CDR3 plus reference TRBV7-9 and TRBJ1-4, the full variable domain is DTGVSQNPRHKITKRGQNVTFRCDPISEHNRLYWYRQTLGQGPEFLTYFQNEAQLEKSRLLSDRFSAERPKGSFSTLEIQRTEQGDSAMYLCASSFGQGNNEKLFFGSGTQLSVL.

The rearrangement links TRBV28 to TRBJ1-6; D gene unclear. Germline V gene sequence: CDR1 MDHEN, CDR2 SYDVKM. The CDR3 runs 14 residues. Trimming cost V 3 bases and J 6 bases, with 9 bases left between them. This CDR3 is CASSFQAANSPLHF. In nucleotides, the CDR3 is TGTGCCAGCAGTTTCCAGGCCGCTAATTCACCCCTCCACTTT.

The gene calls are TRBV27 and TRBJ2-1, with D unresolved. CDR3 size: 12 residues. Trimming took 8 bases from V and 4 from J, leaving 9 bases between them. From germline, CDR1 is MNHEY and CDR2 SMNVEV (reference sequence). The CDR3 DNA sequence: TGTGCCAGCGGTTACAGATACAATGAGCAGTTCTTC. It encodes CASGYRYNEQFF.